This T cell receptor beta chain stems from a study of blood T cell repertoires in COVID-19 (dated by TCRdb to 2020 to 2022). In the study overall: Samples from collaborators originated in the United States, Italy and Spain and spanned both the acute and convalescent phases of COVID-19. A freely available public database, intended as a resource for researchers studying the immune response to SARS-CoV-2, is where the repertoires were released. Sample metadata almost always included a de-identified subject ID, COVID-19 status, age in years and sex. The material from the prospective study consisted of cDNA or gDNA derived from T cells, B-cell-depleted T cells, or PBMCs. Deeply sampled blood TCRbeta repertoires from subjects exposed to, actively infected with, or recovered from COVID-19 were included in the dataset. Where available, HLA class I and class II types were obtained from metadata supplied by the sample provider rather than from assay-based typing. The samples were drawn from the first 160 participants of the ongoing ImmuneRACE study and from about 1,200 subjects provided by 6 global collaborators. General findings and caveats noted by the study authors: The quantity of clinical and demographic metadata differed by source and by participant and was supplied without curation.

About this clone: Its antigen target is currently unknown. No qualities accompany the bases; no much larger clone lies one base away.

From the germline V gene, CDR1 is MNHEY and CDR2 is SVGAGI. From cysteine to phenylalanine, the CDR3 is 16 amino acids long. The read is trimmed to its CDR3 DNA, 48 bases read in frame from base 1. V and J lose 4 bases and 0 bases, and a span of 12 bases separates them. TCRbeta CDR3 regions were amplified from genomic DNA by means of the immunoSEQ Assay, a bias-controlled multiplex PCR. The authors processed their data as follows. The number of nucleated cells in each sample was estimated by amplification of reference gene primers within the assay. To quantify the absolute abundance of each unique TCRbeta CDR3 rearrangement, sequence reads were collapsed and filtered. For each sample, productive Simpson clonality was calculated by taking the square root of Simpson's diversity index across productive rearrangements. Imported from immuneACCESS, the table was reduced by TCRdb to in-frame sequences with V and J called. These copies leave out some clones; in studies compared against another copy, an unresolved V gene accounts for under half, and the cause of the remainder is not known. Clone size and the V and J calls come from that table; the DNA yielded D and trimming. This sample lists 150,000 to 250,000 clones; 87% were detected once. The leading ten clones occupy around 2% of the sample.

In the prospective study, participants were roughly 18 to 100 years old, resided in 24 geographic areas of the United States, and were enrolled through a virtual design. Cohort assignment in the prospective study relied on participant-reported clinical history from a screening survey and a study questionnaire. Recovered participants in ImmuneRACE Cohort 3 were defined by two consecutive negative NP/OP PCR tests, clearance by a healthcare professional, or resolution of symptoms. Each participant in the prospective study had whole blood, serum and a nasopharyngeal or oropharyngeal swab collected by mobile phlebotomists. Over an approximately two-month period, participants in the prospective study had the option of providing additional blood draws and questionnaires. Blood samples from the prospective study were shipped frozen or at room temperature prior to DNA extraction.

The rearranged segments are TRBV6-5 and TRBJ1-4; matching of 5 bases hints at TRBD1 as the D gene. The sample consisted of PBMCs or T cells enriched from blood (not recorded which). The clonotype comes from a young woman who had recovered from COVID-19. The DNA is as follows: TGTGCCAGCAGTTTACAGGTTTCGCCAACTAATGAAAAACTGTTTTTT. Translation gives CASSLQVSPTNEKLFF.